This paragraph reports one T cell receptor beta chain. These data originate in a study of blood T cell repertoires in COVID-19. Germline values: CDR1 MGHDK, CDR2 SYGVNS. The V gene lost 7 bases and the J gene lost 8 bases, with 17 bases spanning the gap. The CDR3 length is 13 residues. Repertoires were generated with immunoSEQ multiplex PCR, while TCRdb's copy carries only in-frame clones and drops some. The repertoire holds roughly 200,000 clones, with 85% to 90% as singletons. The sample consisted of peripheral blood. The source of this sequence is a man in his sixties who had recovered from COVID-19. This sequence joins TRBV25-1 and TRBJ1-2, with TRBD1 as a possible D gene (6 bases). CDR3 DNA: TGTGCCAGCACGGGCAGGGGTCGAAGGGGCTACACCTTC. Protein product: CASTGRGRRGYTF.